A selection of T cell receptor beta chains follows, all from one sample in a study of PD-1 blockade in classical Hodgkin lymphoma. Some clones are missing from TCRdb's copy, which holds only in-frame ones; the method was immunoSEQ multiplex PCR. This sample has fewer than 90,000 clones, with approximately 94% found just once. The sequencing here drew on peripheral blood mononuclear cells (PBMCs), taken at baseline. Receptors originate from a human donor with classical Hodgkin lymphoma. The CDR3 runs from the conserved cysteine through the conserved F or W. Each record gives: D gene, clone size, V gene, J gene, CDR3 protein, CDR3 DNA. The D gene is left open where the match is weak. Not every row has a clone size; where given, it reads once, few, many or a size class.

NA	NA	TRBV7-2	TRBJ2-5	CASSLEKETQYF	TGTGCCAGCAGCTTAGAGAAAGAGACCCAGTACTTC
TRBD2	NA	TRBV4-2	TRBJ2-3	CASSQDLLGLAGGYTQYF	TGTGCCAGCAGCCAAGATCTTCTAGGACTAGCGGGGGGATATACGCAGTATTTT
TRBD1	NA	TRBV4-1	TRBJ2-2	CASSQVRQGSTGELFF	TGCGCCAGCAGCCAAGTCCGACAGGGATCCACCGGGGAGCTGTTTTTT
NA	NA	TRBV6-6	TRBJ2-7	CASSFQFSYEQYF	TGTGCCAGCAGTTTTCAGTTCTCCTACGAGCAGTACTTC
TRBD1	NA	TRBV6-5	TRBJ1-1	CASSRDSMNTEAFF	TGTGCCAGCAGTCGGGACAGCATGAACACTGAAGCTTTCTTT
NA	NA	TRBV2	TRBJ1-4	CASSVAGHHNEKLFF	TGTGCCAGCAGTGTTGCGGGACACCATAATGAAAAACTGTTTTTT
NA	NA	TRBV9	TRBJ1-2	CASSVSGLMNYGYTF	TGTGCCAGCAGCGTTTCGGGACTGATGAACTATGGCTACACCTTC
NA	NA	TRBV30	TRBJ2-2	CAWSVTNTGELFF	TGTGCCTGGAGTGTCACTAACACCGGGGAGCTGTTTTTT
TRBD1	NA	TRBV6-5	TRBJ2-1	CASSYSQGASNEQFF	TGTGCCAGCAGTTACTCGCAGGGGGCCTCCAATGAGCAGTTCTTC
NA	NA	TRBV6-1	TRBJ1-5	CASSEATVAGSNQPQHF	TGTGCCAGCAGTGAAGCGACGGTCGCAGGGAGCAATCAGCCCCAGCATTTT
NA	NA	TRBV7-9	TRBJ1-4	CASSLGGQGPRGKTVFW	NA
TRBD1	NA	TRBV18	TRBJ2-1	CASSSDRADTYNEQFF	TGTGCCAGCTCAAGCGACAGGGCGGACACCTACAATGAGCAGTTCTTC
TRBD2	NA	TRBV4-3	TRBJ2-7	CASRPTTSGSYEQYF	TGCGCCAGCAGACCTACAACTAGCGGGAGTTACGAGCAGTACTTC
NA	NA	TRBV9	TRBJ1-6	CASSSLMSPLHF	TGTGCCAGCAGCTCATTAATGTCACCCCTCCACTTT
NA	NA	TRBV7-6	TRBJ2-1	CASSLEFGAGRDNEQFF	TGTGCCAGCAGCTTAGAGTTTGGTGCGGGGAGAGACAATGAGCAGTTCTTC
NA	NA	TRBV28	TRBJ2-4	CASSRRSTGVRGSKNIQYF	TGTGCCAGCAGCAGAAGGTCTACAGGGGTCCGGGGGTCCAAAAACATTCAGTACTTC
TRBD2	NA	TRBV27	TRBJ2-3	CASSIRGGGRIAQYF	TGTGCCAGCAGTATTCGGGGTGGCGGGAGAATAGCGCAGTATTTT
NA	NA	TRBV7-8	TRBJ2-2	CASSFPGENTGELFF	TGTGCCAGCAGCTTCCCCGGAGAGAACACCGGGGAGCTGTTTTTT
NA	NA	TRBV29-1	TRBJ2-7	CSVYVVYEQYF	TGCAGCGTATACGTAGTGTACGAGCAGTACTTC
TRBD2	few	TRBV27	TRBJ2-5	CASSLGPGGLLRETQYF	TGTGCCAGCAGTTTAGGGCCGGGGGGTCTCCTTCGGGAGACCCAGTACTTC
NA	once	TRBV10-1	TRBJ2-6	CASSSSLVGSGANVLTF	TGCGCCAGCAGTTCAAGTTTAGTCGGGTCTGGGGCCAACGTCCTGACTTTC
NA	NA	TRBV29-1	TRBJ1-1	CSVDEGNTEAFF	TGCAGCGTTGACGAGGGGAACACTGAAGCTTTCTTT
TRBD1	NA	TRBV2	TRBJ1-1	CASTPSTGIMNTEAFF	TGTGCCAGCACTCCCTCGACAGGGATTATGAACACTGAAGCTTTCTTT
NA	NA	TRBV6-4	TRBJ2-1	CASSLGGLAPYNEQFF	TGTGCCAGCAGCCTTGGGGGCCTAGCTCCCTACAATGAGCAGTTCTTC
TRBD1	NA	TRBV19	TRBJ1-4	CASSNQLFGGTGGRGEKLFF	TGTGCCAGTAGTAATCAACTCTTCGGGGGGACAGGGGGCCGCGGTGAAAAACTGTTTTTT
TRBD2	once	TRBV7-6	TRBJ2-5	CASSLRVGGREVETQYF	TGTGCCAGCAGCTTACGCGTCGGCGGGAGGGAGGTGGAGACCCAGTACTTC
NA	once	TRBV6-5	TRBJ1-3	CASSNSGNTIYF	TGTGCCAGCAGCAACTCTGGAAACACCATATATTTT
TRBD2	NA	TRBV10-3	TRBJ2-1	CATQTSGGQDEQFF	TGTGCCACCCAGACTAGCGGGGGCCAAGATGAGCAGTTCTTC
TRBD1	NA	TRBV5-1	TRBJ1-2	CASSFDRARGYTF	TGCGCCAGCAGCTTCGACAGGGCTCGGGGCTACACCTTC
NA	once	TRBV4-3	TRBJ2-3	CASSQENAGQADTQYF	TGCGCCAGCAGCCAAGAAAACGCGGGACAAGCAGATACGCAGTATTTT
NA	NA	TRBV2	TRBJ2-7	CASSEGAKTGIPYEQYF	TGTGCCAGCAGTGAAGGGGCCAAAACAGGGATTCCCTACGAGCAGTACTTC
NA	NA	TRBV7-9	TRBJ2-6	CASSTLRGRGASGANVLTF	TGTGCCAGCAGCACCTTGCGTGGCAGGGGGGCCTCTGGGGCCAACGTCCTGACTTTC
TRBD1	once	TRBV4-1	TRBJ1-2	CASSQGGQGFGYGYTF	TGCGCCAGCAGCCAAGGAGGACAGGGTTTTGGCTATGGCTACACCTTC
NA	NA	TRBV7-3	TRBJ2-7	CASSPGTDPYEQYF	TGTGCCAGCAGCCCCGGGACTGATCCCTACGAGCAGTACTTC
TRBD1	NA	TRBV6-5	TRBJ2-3	CASSYGLSGGEDTQYF	TGTGCCAGCAGTTACGGGTTATCAGGGGGCGAAGATACGCAGTATTTT
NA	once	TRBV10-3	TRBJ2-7	CAISLQGGSHEQYF	TGTGCCATCTCCCTACAGGGGGGGTCCCACGAGCAGTACTTC
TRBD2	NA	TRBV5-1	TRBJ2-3	CASSWITAGEADTQYF	TGCGCCAGCAGCTGGATCACGGCGGGGGAGGCAGATACGCAGTATTTT
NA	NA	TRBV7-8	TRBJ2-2	CLTTNTGELFF	TGTCTGACAACCAACACCGGGGAGCTGTTTTTT
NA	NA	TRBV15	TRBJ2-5	CATSRGHRPWETQYF	TGTGCCACCAGCAGAGGGCACAGACCTTGGGAGACCCAGTACTTC
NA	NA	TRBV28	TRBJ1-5	CASKTDSNQPQHF	TGTGCCAGCAAGACGGATAGCAATCAGCCCCAGCATTTT
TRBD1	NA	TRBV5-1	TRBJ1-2	CASSLPDRMYGYTF	TGCGCCAGCAGCTTGCCGGACAGGATGTATGGCTACACCTTC
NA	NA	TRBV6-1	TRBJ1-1	CASSGGGREAFF	TGTGCCAGCAGTGGGGGGGGCAGGGAAGCTTTCTTT
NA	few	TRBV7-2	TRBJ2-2	CASSLNGWGDTGELFF	TGTGCCAGCAGCTTAAATGGGTGGGGCGACACCGGGGAGCTGTTTTTT
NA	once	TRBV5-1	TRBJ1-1	CASRLPGVNTEAFF	TGCGCCAGCCGACTTCCAGGGGTGAACACTGAAGCTTTCTTT
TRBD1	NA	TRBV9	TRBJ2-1	CASSDAGGAGYNEQFF	TGTGCCAGCAGCGACGCAGGGGGCGCAGGGTACAATGAGCAGTTCTTC
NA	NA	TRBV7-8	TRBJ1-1	CASSPNQGKAFF	TGTGCCAGCAGCCCCAATCAGGGGAAAGCTTTCTTT
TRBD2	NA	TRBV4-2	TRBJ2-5	CASSQELAGGPGQETQYF	TGTGCCAGCAGCCAAGAGCTAGCGGGAGGGCCGGGGCAAGAGACCCAGTACTTC
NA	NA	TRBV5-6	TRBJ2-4	CASSLRGHLAKNIQYF	TGTGCCAGCAGCTTACGGGGTCACCTAGCCAAAAACATTCAGTACTTC
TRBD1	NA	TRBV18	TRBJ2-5	CASSPLPRTGNQETQYF	TGTGCCAGCTCACCCCTCCCGCGGACAGGGAACCAAGAGACCCAGTACTTC
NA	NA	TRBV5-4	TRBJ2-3	CASSFDWPSTDTQYF	TGTGCCAGCAGCTTTGACTGGCCCAGCACAGATACGCAGTATTTT
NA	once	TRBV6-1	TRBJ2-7	CASSARQAYEQYF	TGTGCCAGCAGTGCACGACAGGCCTACGAGCAGTACTTC
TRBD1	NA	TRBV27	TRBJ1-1	CASSSTGGTEAFF	TGTGCCAGCAGTTCTACAGGGGGGACTGAAGCTTTCTTT
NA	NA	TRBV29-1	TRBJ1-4	CSVVDEEKLFF	TGCAGCGTTGTAGATGAGGAAAAACTGTTTTTT
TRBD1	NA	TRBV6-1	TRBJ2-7	CASFRRGRIHEQYF	TGTGCCAGCTTCCGCAGGGGGCGCATCCACGAGCAGTACTTC